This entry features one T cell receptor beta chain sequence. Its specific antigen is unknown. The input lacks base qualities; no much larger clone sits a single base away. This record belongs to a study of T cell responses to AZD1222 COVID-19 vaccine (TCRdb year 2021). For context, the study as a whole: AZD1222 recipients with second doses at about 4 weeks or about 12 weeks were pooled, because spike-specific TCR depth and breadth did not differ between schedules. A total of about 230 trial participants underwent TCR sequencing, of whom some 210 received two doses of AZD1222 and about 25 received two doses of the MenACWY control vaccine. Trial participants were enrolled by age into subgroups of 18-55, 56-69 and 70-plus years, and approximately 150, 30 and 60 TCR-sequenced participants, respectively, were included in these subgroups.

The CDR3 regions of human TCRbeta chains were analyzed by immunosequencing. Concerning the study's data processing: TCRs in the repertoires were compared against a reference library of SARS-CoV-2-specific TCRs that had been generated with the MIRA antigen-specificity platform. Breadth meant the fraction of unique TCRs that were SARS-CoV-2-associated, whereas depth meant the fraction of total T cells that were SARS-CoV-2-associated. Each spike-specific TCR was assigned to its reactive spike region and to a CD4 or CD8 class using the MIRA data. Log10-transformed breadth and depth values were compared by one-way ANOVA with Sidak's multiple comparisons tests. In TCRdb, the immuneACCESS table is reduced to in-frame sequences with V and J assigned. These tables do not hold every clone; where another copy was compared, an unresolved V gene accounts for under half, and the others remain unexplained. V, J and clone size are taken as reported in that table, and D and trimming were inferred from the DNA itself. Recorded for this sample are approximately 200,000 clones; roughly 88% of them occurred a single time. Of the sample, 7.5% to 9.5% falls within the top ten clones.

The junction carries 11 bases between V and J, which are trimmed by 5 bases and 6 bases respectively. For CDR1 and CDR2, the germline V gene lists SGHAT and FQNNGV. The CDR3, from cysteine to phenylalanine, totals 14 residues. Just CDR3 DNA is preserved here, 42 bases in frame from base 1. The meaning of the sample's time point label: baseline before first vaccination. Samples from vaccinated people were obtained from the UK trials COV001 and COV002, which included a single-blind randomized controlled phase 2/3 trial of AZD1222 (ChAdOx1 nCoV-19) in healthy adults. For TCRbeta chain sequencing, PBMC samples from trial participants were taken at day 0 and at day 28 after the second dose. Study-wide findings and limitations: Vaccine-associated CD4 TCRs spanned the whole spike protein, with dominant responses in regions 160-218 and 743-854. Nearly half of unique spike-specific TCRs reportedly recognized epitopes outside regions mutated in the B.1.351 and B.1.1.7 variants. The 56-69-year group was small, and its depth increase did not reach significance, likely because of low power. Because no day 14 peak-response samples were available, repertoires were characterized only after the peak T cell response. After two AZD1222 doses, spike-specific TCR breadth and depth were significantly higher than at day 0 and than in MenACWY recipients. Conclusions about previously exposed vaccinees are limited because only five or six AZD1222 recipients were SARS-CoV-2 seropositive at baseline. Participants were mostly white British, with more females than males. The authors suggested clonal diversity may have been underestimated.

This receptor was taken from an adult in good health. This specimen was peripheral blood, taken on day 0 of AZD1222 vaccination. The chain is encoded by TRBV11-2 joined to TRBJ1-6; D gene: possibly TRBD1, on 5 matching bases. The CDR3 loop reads CASSQGLGNSPLHF. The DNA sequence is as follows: TGTGCCAGCAGCCAGGGACTGGGTAATTCACCCCTCCACTTT. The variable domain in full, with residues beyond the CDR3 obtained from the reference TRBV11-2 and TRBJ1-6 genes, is EAGVAQSPRYKIIEKRQSVAFWCNPISGHATLYWYQQILGQGPKLLIQFQNNGVVDDSQLPKDRFSAERLKGVDSTLKIQPAKLEDSAVYLCASSQGLGNSPLHFGNGTRLTVT.